This TCR beta chain was retrieved from a study of blood T cell repertoires in COVID-19. Study as a whole: Nucleic acid was either cDNA or gDNA, and it came from T cells, B-cell-depleted T cells, or PBMCs.

Data came from immunoSEQ multiplex PCR; TCRdb stores just in-frame clones and leaves some out. The profile shows tens of thousands of clones, 70% to 85% of them singletons. Germline V gene data show CDR1 as LNHNV and CDR2 as YYDKDF (reference sequence). V lost 0 bases and J 13 bases, leaving 14 bases between the germline ends. The CDR3 covers 13 residues. This chain links TRBV15 with TRBJ2-3; TRBD1 might be the D (6 bases). Sequences were obtained from peripheral blood. This receptor was identified in a human donor in a cohort sampled during active COVID-19. The CDR3: CATSREPTGREYF. The CDR3 DNA reads TGTGCCACCAGCAGAGAGCCAACAGGGCGAGAGTATTTT.